This T cell receptor beta chain derives from a study of T cell responses to AZD1222 COVID-19 vaccine. Notes on the study in general: Sampling captured repertoires only after the peak T cell response.

Details on this clone: Its antigen is still unknown. An end of the junction differs from the germline gene, which may be a read error.

Only in-frame clones appear in the TCRdb table, and some are missing; sequencing was by immunoSEQ multiplex PCR. The table has about 120,000 clones, around nine tenths seen once. Germline loops: CDR1 MDHEN, CDR2 SYDVKM. The CDR3 runs 15 residues. The genes are TRBV28 and TRBJ1-5; D gene ambiguous. The clonotype was recovered from an adult in good health. The starting material was peripheral blood, obtained on day 0 of AZD1222 vaccination. The CDR3 region is CATSPGDFSNQPQHF. In DNA, the CDR3 is TGTGCCACCAGTCCCGGAGACTTTAGCAATCAGCCCCAGCATTTT. Complete variable domain (other parts from reference TRBV28 and TRBJ1-5): DVKVTQSSRYLVKRTGEKVFLECVQDMDHENMFWYRQDPGLGLRLIYFSYDVKMKEKGDIPEGYSVSREKKERFSLILESASTNQTSMYLCATSPGDFSNQPQHFGDGTRLSIL.